The clone carrying this T cell receptor beta chain was observed a handful of times. Its antigen is unidentified. These data originate in a study of T-cell reconstitution after alpha-beta-depleted transplantation in children. Study-level results: It was surviving recipient T cells and thymic progenitors that gave some patients high TCRbeta diversity at day 60. Two months or so post-transplant, alpha-beta T cells reportedly derived from several hundred expanded graft clones. The authors attributed T-cell counts and diversity one year after transplant mostly to newly produced T cells.

The TCRbeta library incorporated unique molecular identifiers. Using its own MiXCR run on the PCR reads, TCRdb lists one record per CDR3 protein. The repertoire includes some 440,000 distinct CDR3 sequences, 15% to 20% of them detected once, and approximately 28% sits in the top ten. Germline V gene sequence: CDR1 KGHSH, CDR2 LQKENI. The V gene end was trimmed by 4 bases and the J gene end by 0 bases; junction bases not matched to a gene: 10. The CDR3 extends over 17 amino acids. The rearrangement uses TRBV18 and TRBJ2-3; TRBD2 agrees at 7 bases. The TCR comes from a boy in the first two years of life who had a stem cell transplant for Wiskott-Aldrich syndrome, so the T cells may come from the graft donor. The specimen was PBMCs, mostly from graft donor cells, collected 360 days after TCRalphabeta/CD19-depleted stem cell transplant. The CDR3 DNA sequence: TGTGCCAGCTCACGCTTAATAAGCGGGGTGAGCACAGATACGCAGTATTTT. Amino acid sequence: CASSRLISGVSTDTQYF.